This T cell receptor beta chain was identified in a study of T-cell reconstitution after alpha-beta-depleted transplantation in children. Regarding the study as a whole: Surviving recipient cells, namely T cells and thymic progenitors, were the source of high day-60 TCRbeta diversity in some patients. The authors attributed T-cell counts and diversity one year after transplant mostly to newly produced T cells. There were reportedly several hundred expanded graft clones from which alpha-beta T cells came about two months after transplant.

The V gene lost 3 bases and the J gene lost 6 bases, with 13 bases spanning the gap. CDR3 length: 14 amino acids. Germline V CDR1 and CDR2: MDHEN, SYDVKM. This clonotype was recorded many times. Its cognate antigen is unknown. For TCRbeta, the library was prepared with unique molecular identifiers. One entry per CDR3 protein results from TCRdb running MiXCR on the PCR reads. Of about 290,000 distinct CDR3 sequences listed, over 9% were seen once; the top ten hold about 8%. The TCR sequence derives from a boy younger than two with acute myeloid leukemia, due to receive a stem cell transplant. The specimen comprised PBMCs, sampled before TCRalphabeta/CD19-depleted stem cell transplant. The V call is TRBV28, the J call TRBJ2-3; a possible D gene is TRBD1 (5 bases). CDR3 protein: CASSLLIGVDTQYF. The CDR3 region has the DNA TGTGCCAGCAGTTTGCTCATAGGGGTGGATACGCAGTATTTT. The full variable domain, in which reference TRBV28 and TRBJ2-3 provide the parts outside the CDR3, is DVKVTQSSRYLVKRTGEKVFLECVQDMDHENMFWYRQDPGLGLRLIYFSYDVKMKEKGDIPEGYSVSREKKERFSLILESASTNQTSMYLCASSLLIGVDTQYFGPGTRLTVL.